Below, 32 T cell receptor beta chains from the same sample are listed, as sequenced in a study of blood T cell repertoires in COVID-19. Libraries were prepared by immunoSEQ multiplex PCR; TCRdb keeps only in-frame clonotypes and omits some of them. The sample holds 150,000 to 200,000 clones; roughly four fifths are singletons and the top ten take about 2.7%. Sample: peripheral blood. The origin of the receptors is a human donor with acute or convalescent COVID-19. The donor label of this sample is uncertain.

The chain uses TRBV30 and TRBJ2-1, with a possible D match to TRBD1 (6 bases). In germline, CDR1 is GTSNPN, CDR2 SVGIG (reference sequence). Trimming removed 4 bases from V and 5 bases from J, with 21 bases in between. There are 16 residues in the CDR3. CDR3 coding DNA: TGTGCCTGGAATCGCCTTCGAGGGGGTTCGAACAATGAGCAGTTCTTC. Protein product: CAWNRLRGGSNNEQFF.

The chain has TRBV19 and TRBJ2-1, with 11 nucleotides matching TRBD1. With V trimmed by 3 bases and J by 9 bases, 7 bases remained unmatched. Looked up from germline, CDR1 is LNHDA and CDR2 is SQIVND (reference sequence). There are 15 residues in the CDR3. CDR3 amino acids: CASSIGQGAIGEQFF. In DNA, the CDR3 is TGTGCCAGTAGTATCGGACAGGGGGCGATAGGTGAGCAGTTCTTC.

This chain links TRBV5-4 with TRBJ1-2, with 8 bases lining up with TRBD1. The germline gives CDR1 SGHNT, CDR2 YYREEE (reference sequence). CDR3 length: 15 amino acids. The V and J ends lost 2 bases and 4 bases, in that order; junction bases with no gene match: 7. CDR3 sequence: CASSLTPTGAYGYTF. CDR3 nucleotides: TGTGCCAGCAGCTTAACTCCGACAGGGGCCTATGGCTACACCTTC.

The gene calls are TRBV28 and TRBJ1-2; D gene uncertain. The CDR3 spans 13 residues. CDR1 MDHEN and CDR2 SYDVKM come from the germline V gene. V lost 6 bases to trimming and J lost 6 bases, with 14 bases between them. The CDR3 sequence: CASRTGSANGYTF. CDR3 sequence (DNA): TGTGCCAGCAGGACCGGGTCAGCAAATGGCTACACCTTC.

V usage is TRBV7-9 and J usage is TRBJ2-4; 10 positions match TRBD1. The CDR3 runs 14 residues. The germline gives CDR1 SEHNR, CDR2 FQNEAQ (reference sequence). DNA for the CDR3: TGTCCGGGGGACAGGGGCGCGGAGGAGGACATTCAGTACTTC. Translated, it gives CPGDRGAEEDIQYF.

This clone was seen only once. The J gene is TRBJ2-1, the V gene TRBV5-1; 11 nucleotides match TRBD2. This CDR3 contains 15 residues. V trimming: 5 bases; J trimming: 7 bases; junction bases outside the gene matches: 8. Germline assignment: CDR1 SGHRS and CDR2 YFSETQ. CDR3 nucleotide sequence: TGCGCCAGCAGTCACGCTAGCGGGGGGTCGAATGAGCAGTTCTTC. Translating gives CASSHASGGSNEQFF.

This chain uses TRBV10-3 with TRBJ1-1; TRBD1 is a possible D gene (5 bases). The ends were cut back, 4 bases at V and 5 bases at J, with 8 bases in the middle. CDR1 ENHRY and CDR2 SYGVKD come from the germline V gene. The CDR3 loop spans 12 amino acids. The CDR3 bases are TGTGCCATCAGTGGCGGGGGGACTGAAGCTTTCTTT. It translates to CAISGGGTEAFF.

The rearrangement joins TRBV6-1 to TRBJ1-3; D remains unclear. The V gene's germline CDR1 is MNHNS and CDR2 SASEGT. This CDR3 is built from 17 residues. V was cut by 2 bases and J by 4 bases, with 18 bases left in between. As DNA, the CDR3 is TGTGCCAGCAGTGAATCTCTCTTTACGGGTCCGGGAAACACCATATATTTT. It codes for CASSESLFTGPGNTIYF.

In its sample, this clone was seen a few times. The chain links TRBV9 to TRBJ2-2, with D unresolved. Trimming took 4 bases from V and 6 from J, leaving 13 bases between them. CDR1 and CDR2 from the germline V gene are SGDLS and YYNGEE. The CDR3 loop spans 14 amino acids. Here the CDR3 reads CASSPGLGAGELFF. The CDR3 DNA is TGTGCCAGCAGCCCCGGATTGGGCGCCGGGGAGCTGTTTTTT.

V is TRBV7-9 and J is TRBJ2-1, with D perhaps TRBD1 (6 bases). Trimming removed 2 bases at V and 6 bases at J, with 17 bases between. Germline CDR1 SEHNR, CDR2 FQNEAQ (reference sequence). The CDR3 runs 16 residues. The CDR3 DNA is TGTGCCAGCAGCTTATCCTCGACAGGTGGAGGCAATGAGCAGTTCTTC. Translating it yields CASSLSSTGGGNEQFF.

The CDR3, as DNA: TGTGCCAGCATTGGCTCCCCGGGGACAGATACGCAGTATTTT. Residues: CASIGSPGTDTQYF. This chain connects TRBV6-5 to TRBJ2-3; maybe TRBD2 (5 bases). V was shortened by 7 bases and J by 3 bases, with 14 bases between the two germline ends. Looked up from germline, CDR1 is MNHEY and CDR2 is SVGAGI. This CDR3 contains 14 residues.

This chain connects TRBV21-1 to TRBJ2-7; the table assigns TRBD1, which was not confirmed against the DNA. TRBV21-1 is a listed pseudogene. The CDR3 is made up of 19 amino acids. The CDR3: CASSKGSPGQGFNGYEQYF. The CDR3 nucleotides read TGTGCCAGCAGCAAGGGCTCCCCGGGACAGGGATTTAATGGCTACGAGCAGTACTTC.

The chain has TRBV27 and TRBJ2-5; D is possibly TRBD2 (6 bases). Germline values: CDR1 MNHEY, CDR2 SMNVEV (reference sequence). This CDR3 has 15 amino acids. V was pared by 2 bases and J by 2 bases, with 12 bases between. CDR3 in amino acids: CASSLAGRDQETQYF. DNA of the CDR3: TGTGCCAGCAGTTTAGCGGGACGGGATCAAGAGACCCAGTACTTC.

For the CDR3, the DNA is TGTGCCAGCAGTAATAGCGGGAGAGAGCAGTTCTTC. This translates into CASSNSGREQFF. This chain connects TRBV28 to TRBJ2-1, with TRBD2 identical over 9 bases. Germline V gene sequence: CDR1 MDHEN, CDR2 SYDVKM. The V and J ends lost 5 bases and 10 bases, in that order; junction bases with no gene match: 3. The CDR3 spans 12 residues.

V gene TRBV7-8 combines with J gene TRBJ2-2; 8 nucleotides match TRBD1. V lost 1 base and J lost 2; bases outside the gene matches: 3. From germline, CDR1 is SGHVS and CDR2 FQNEAQ. There are 16 residues in the CDR3. CDR3 residues: CASSLVRGHNTGELFF. CDR3 DNA sequence: TGTGCCAGCAGCTTAGTCAGGGGGCACAACACCGGGGAGCTGTTTTTT.

This chain uses TRBV19 with TRBJ2-7; a possible D gene is TRBD2 (6 bases). In germline, CDR1 is LNHDA, CDR2 SQIVND (reference sequence). The ends were cut back, 1 base at V and 2 bases at J, with 6 bases in the middle. The length of the CDR3 is 13 residues. The CDR3 spells CASSIVAAYEQYF. The CDR3, as DNA: TGTGCCAGTAGTATAGTAGCGGCCTACGAGCAGTACTTC.

The chain joins TRBV6-5 to TRBJ2-7; D might be TRBD2 (5 bases). Trimming took off 5 bases at V and 7 bases at J, with 15 bases between the two ends. This CDR3 is 13 amino acids long. Per germline, CDR1 MNHEY and CDR2 SVGAGI. The CDR3 coding sequence is TGTGCCAGCAGTCTACTCGGGGTCGGGGAGCAGTACTTC. The encoded protein is CASSLLGVGEQYF.

This clone was counted between two and nine times. The genes are TRBV18 and TRBJ2-7; D is unclear. The CDR3 is made up of 15 amino acids. Per the germline V gene, CDR1 is KGHSH and CDR2 is LQKENI. V lost 2 bases to trimming and J lost 0 bases, with 11 bases between them. CDR3 sequence: CASSPLPFSSYEQYF. DNA of the CDR3: TGTGCCAGCTCACCATTGCCATTTAGCTCCTACGAGCAGTACTTC.

This chain joins TRBV7-9 and TRBJ2-3, with a weak D call TRBD2 (8 bases). The germline gives CDR1 SEHNR, CDR2 FQNEAQ (reference sequence). Trimming stripped 4 bases from V and 3 bases from J, with 14 bases between. The CDR3 covers 15 residues. CDR3 sequence reads: CASSSGGTDTDTQYF. DNA of the CDR3: TGTGCCAGCAGCTCGGGGGGGACAGATACAGATACGCAGTATTTT.

This chain connects TRBV19 to TRBJ1-1; D ambiguous. This CDR3 is built from 14 residues. V was cut by 1 base and J by 0 bases, with 6 bases left in between. Germline CDR1 and CDR2: LNHDA and SQIVND (reference sequence). CDR3 nucleotide sequence: TGTGCCAGTAGTATAGGTTCCGTGAACACTGAAGCTTTCTTT. It yields the protein CASSIGSVNTEAFF.

This chain joins TRBV30 and TRBJ1-5, with 7 nucleotides matching TRBD1. The trim removed 2 bases at V and 8 bases at J, leaving 6 bases unmatched. This CDR3 is built from 13 residues. Germline V gene lookup returns CDR1 GTSNPN and CDR2 SVGIG (reference sequence). The CDR3: CAWSQQGGKPQHF. The CDR3 nucleotides read TGTGCCTGGAGTCAGCAGGGGGGTAAGCCCCAGCATTTT.

The V call is TRBV5-1, the J call TRBJ2-7, with D possibly being TRBD1 (6 bases). V was cut by 3 bases and J by 4 bases, with 11 bases left in between. Germline assignment: CDR1 SGHRS and CDR2 YFSETQ. This CDR3 contains 13 residues. The CDR3: CASSSGTNYEQYF. As DNA, the CDR3 is TGCGCCAGCAGCTCCGGGACAAATTACGAGCAGTACTTC.

V gene TRBV7-9 combines with J gene TRBJ2-5, with TRBD2 identical over 7 bases. Germline V gives CDR1 SEHNR, CDR2 FQNEAQ (reference sequence). The CDR3 extends over 16 amino acids. V gave up 3 bases and J gave up 5 bases; unmatched junction bases: 12. CDR3 sequence (DNA): TGTGCCAGCAGCTTCTCCCTGTCGGGAGGATGGGAGACCCAGTACTTC. It yields the protein CASSFSLSGGWETQYF.

The sample holds a few counts of this clone. The J gene is TRBJ1-5, the V gene TRBV19; D gene ambiguous. The CDR3 extends over 13 amino acids. Trimming left V 3 bases short and J 8 bases short, with 11 bases between. The germline V gene has CDR1 LNHDA and CDR2 SQIVND (reference sequence). CDR3 in DNA: TGTGCCAGTAGTATTGGGTTGGAGGAGCCCCAGCATTTT. This sequence encodes CASSIGLEEPQHF.

This chain joins TRBV4-2 and TRBJ2-3; 16 nucleotides match TRBD2. Germline CDR1 is LGHNA and CDR2 is YNFKEQ. The CDR3 is 17 residues long. V shed 4 bases and J 4 bases; nucleotides not matched to a gene: 5. The CDR3 DNA reads TGTGCCAGCAGCCGGACGGGACTAGCGGGAGGGTCAGATACGCAGTATTTT. Its protein product is CASSRTGLAGGSDTQYF.

J is TRBJ2-7 and V is TRBV28, with a possible D match to TRBD2 (7 bases). The CDR3 runs to 16 residues. Germline V gene sequence: CDR1 MDHEN, CDR2 SYDVKM. V lost 5 bases, J lost 3 bases, and 20 bases lay in between. The CDR3 loop is CASSRGEGEGYYEQYF. The CDR3 coding sequence is TGTGCCAGCAGTCGCGGCGAGGGGGAGGGTTACTACGAGCAGTACTTC.

This clone was found a few times. The chain combines TRBV6-1 with TRBJ2-7, with 9 bases aligning to TRBD1. CDR1 MNHNS and CDR2 SASEGT come from the germline V gene. This CDR3 has 16 amino acids. Losses at the gene ends were 1 base for V and 5 bases for J; bases not matched to a gene: 9. CDR3 bases: TGTGCCAGCAGTGAAGACTTGGGACAGGGTGGTGACGAGCAGTACTTC. Protein: CASSEDLGQGGDEQYF.

This chain joins TRBV18 and TRBJ1-1; 8 bases align to TRBD1. In germline, CDR1 is KGHSH, CDR2 LQKENI. Trimming removed 6 bases from V and 2 bases from J; junction bases left unmatched: 5. This CDR3 has 14 residues. The CDR3 protein is CASSQGAGNTEAFF. CDR3 sequence (DNA): TGTGCCAGCTCCCAGGGGGCCGGAAACACTGAAGCTTTCTTT. The full variable domain, in which reference TRBV18 and TRBJ1-1 provide the parts outside the CDR3, is NAGVMQNPRHLVRRRGQEARLRCSPMKGHSHVYWYRQLPEEGLKFMVYLQKENIIDESGMPKERFSAEFPKEGPSILRIQQVVRGDSAAYFCASSQGAGNTEAFFGQGTRLTVV.

V and J are TRBV30 and TRBJ1-5; no firm D call. The V and J ends lost 1 base and 2 bases respectively, with 12 bases between them. The CDR3 runs 15 residues. CDR1 and CDR2 (germline): GTSNPN, SVGIG (reference sequence). For the CDR3, the DNA is TGTGCCTGGAGTGGGCAGAGCGACGGCAATCAGCCCCAGCATTTT. Translated, it gives CAWSGQSDGNQPQHF. Variable domain in full (rest from reference TRBV30 and TRBJ1-5): SQTIHQWPATLVQPVGSPLSLECTVEGTSNPNLYWYRQAAGRGLQLLFYSVGIGQISSEVPQNLSASRPQDRQFILSSKKLLLSDSGFYLCAWSGQSDGNQPQHFGDGTRLSIL.

The J gene is TRBJ2-1, the V gene TRBV2; D might be TRBD2 (5 bases). CDR1 and CDR2 from the germline V gene are SNHLY and FYNNEI. Trimming took off 8 bases at V and 10 bases at J, with 12 bases between the two ends. The CDR3 consists of 11 residues. CDR3: CASSGESEQFF. In DNA, the CDR3 is TGTGCCAGCTCCGGGGAGAGCGAGCAGTTCTTC.

The V and J genes are TRBV9 and TRBJ2-7; TRBD2 matches 8 bases. V gave up 3 bases and J gave up 0 bases; unmatched junction bases: 8. The germline V gene encodes CDR1 SGDLS and CDR2 YYNGEE. The CDR3 covers 16 residues. The CDR3 nucleotides are TGTGCCAGCAGCGCCAAGGGGAGCGGGAGCTCCTACGAGCAGTACTTC. Protein: CASSAKGSGSSYEQYF.

The chain recombines TRBV5-4 with TRBJ1-1; 12 positions agree with TRBD1. The length of the CDR3 is 16 residues. J was trimmed by 4 bases and V by 0 bases; bases with no gene match: 4. Germline lookup yields CDR1 SGHNT and CDR2 YYREEE (reference sequence). The CDR3 loop reads CASSLGGTGGGTEAFF. The CDR3 nucleotides are TGTGCCAGCAGCTTGGGGGGGACAGGGGGCGGCACTGAAGCTTTCTTT.